This entry concerns a single TCR beta chain. Antigen unknown. With a much larger clone just one base away, this may be a read error. The data belong to a study of blood T cells in healthy people across ages. Study at large: Researchers report that template switching captured about one barcoded beta molecule per two T cells. Points from the study as a whole: Among T cells, TCR beta diversity per million cells dropped roughly linearly as age rose.

Then a second PCR, running roughly 7 to 11 cycles, was carried out with a sample-barcoded 5' primer and a J-beta primer mix. TCRdb fed the 5' RACE reads into MiXCR, producing one record per CDR3 protein. Here the sample spans 750,000 to 1,000,000 distinct CDR3 sequences, 25% to 35% being singletons. This CDR3 is built from 14 residues. A further study also used this sample, focusing on T cells of mothers and their children. That paper adds: In unrelated and related pairs, TCR recombination output is shaped in a similar way by thymic selection.

Sequenced input: blood. The origin of this receptor is a woman in her thirties or forties in good health. The chain carries TRBV12-3 or TRBV12-4 and TRBJ2-5, with 9 bases lining up with TRBD1. The DNA end is more similar to TRBJ2-7, so the J call may be wrong. This CDR3 is CASSPRDRAHEQYF. The CDR3 DNA reads TGTGCCAGCAGTCCCCGGGACAGGGCCCACGAGCAGTACTTC.